This T cell receptor beta chain came from a study of blood T cell repertoires in COVID-19. Study background: Material from acute and convalescent COVID-19 was sourced from the United States, Italy and Spain. Sample material is recorded as cDNA or gDNA derived from T cells, B-cell-depleted T cells, or PBMCs.

The CDR3 runs 14 residues. Trimming took off 0 bases at V and 2 bases at J, with 6 bases between the two ends. CDR1 MRHNA and CDR2 SNTAGT come from the germline V gene. Source study methods: It was from reference gene primer amplification that nucleated cell counts were estimated. Clones were sequenced by immunoSEQ multiplex PCR, and TCRdb holds only the in-frame ones, with some missing. V and J calls and clone size come straight from that table; D and trimming were deduced from the DNA. The table has about 54,000 clones, under 90% seen once. This sequence originates from a man aged 35-49 years with active COVID-19. Sequences were obtained from peripheral blood. The V call is TRBV6-4, the J call TRBJ2-3; unclear D gene. Here the CDR3 reads CASSDSGLTDTQYF. In nucleotides, the CDR3 is TGTGCCAGCAGTGACTCTGGCCTCACAGATACGCAGTATTTT.